This T cell receptor beta chain was recorded in a study of blood T cells in healthy people across ages. Broader study findings: PBMCs were not sorted, which prevented a conclusive comparison of naive versus antigen-experienced cells.

Each sample used at least 6.5 million PBMCs. The use of a sample-barcoded 5' primer and a J-beta primer mix characterized a second PCR of roughly 6 to 11 cycles. TCRdb redid the calling of the 5' RACE reads with MiXCR, one entry per CDR3 protein. The table shows hundreds of thousands of distinct CDR3 sequences, with 45% to 60% occurring only once. Trimming at V came to 1 base and at J to 9 bases, leaving 31 bases not matched to a gene. There are 21 residues in the CDR3. CDR1 is DFQATT and CDR2 is SNEGSKA in the germline V gene (reference sequence). A word on this clonotype: Its antigen remains unknown.

The sequenced sample was blood. This clonotype was sampled from a woman aged 80 or over in good health. The rearrangement uses TRBV20-1 and TRBJ1-1; 8 bases are a match to TRBD1. CDR3 DNA: TGCAGTGCTAGAGCCGGACAGGGCCCGATAAAAGACGTCAGGCACACACATCAAGCTTTCTTT. This gives the protein CSARAGQGPIKDVRHTHQAFF.